Listed below are T cell receptor beta chains from one sample, sequenced in a study of cytomegalovirus exposure and HLA in healthy donors. Profiling relied on immunoSEQ multiplex PCR, and the TCRdb table lists in-frame clones only, not all of them. The sample holds 140,000 or so clones, over 75% seen once. Sample: PBMCs. The receptors were sampled from a woman aged 25 to 39 in good health and CMV-seronegative. CDR3s include the opening cysteine and the closing phenylalanine or tryptophan. D genes are given only for firm matches.

CDR3 protein	J gene	V gene	D gene
CASSLERSNYGYTF	TRBJ1-2	TRBV5-1	-
CASSMRQDNEKLFF	TRBJ1-4	TRBV19	-
CASSVGAKNIQYF	TRBJ2-4	TRBV7-9	-
CAVGDEQYF	TRBJ2-7	TRBV6-5	-
CAWSVGKGGYNSPLHF	TRBJ1-6	TRBV30	-
CASSERGGFGETQYF	TRBJ2-5	TRBV5-1	TRBD2
CSARGGTEAFF	TRBJ1-1	TRBV20-1	-
CASSRIDEGAGNSPLHF	TRBJ1-6	TRBV4-1	-
CASSPHRGTGELFF	TRBJ2-2	TRBV6-1	TRBD1
CASSYRGSGNTIYF	TRBJ1-3	TRBV7-8	TRBD1
CASSAMGLSGANVLTF	TRBJ2-6	TRBV7-3	-
CASRTGGTEAFF	TRBJ1-1	TRBV19	TRBD1
CASSQRREAGNTIYF	TRBJ1-3	TRBV23-1	-
CASSWYRDAEQFF	TRBJ2-1	TRBV5-1	-
CASRSAGGPYEQYF	TRBJ2-7	TRBV5-4	TRBD2